This record covers a single TCR beta chain. Its antigen is still unknown. These data belong to a study of radiation and T cells in renal cell carcinoma. About the study: Nephrectomy followed 15 Gy stereotactic body radiation by 4 weeks. Study outcomes and limitations: Pretreatment tumor biopsies were lacking, so baseline clonotypes are unknown. In blood, top tumor clones expanded by 2 weeks, shrinking by 4.

Time point in this sample: baseline pretreatment blood. Treatment defined: 15 Gy SBRT to primary tumor, nephrectomy 4 weeks later. Radiation-treated patients gave blood at baseline, week 2 and week 4. The CDR3 has 15 residues. Germline CDR1 and CDR2: LNHDA and SQIVND (reference sequence). The V and J ends lost 5 bases and 2 bases, in that order; junction bases with no gene match: 5. The assay was immunoSEQ multiplex PCR, and TCRdb's table has in-frame clones only and misses some. The top ten hold around 3% of the sample, which has 100,000 to 150,000 clones, about four fifths seen once. The clonotype was recovered from a woman in her fifties or sixties with renal cell carcinoma. The gene calls are TRBV19 and TRBJ1-3; 8 bases fit TRBD1. This specimen was blood, taken from a patient whose treatment included radiotherapy and nephrectomy. CDR3 sequence: CASSSQDRAGNTIYF. In DNA form, the CDR3 reads TGTGCCAGTAGTTCCCAGGACAGGGCTGGAAACACCATATATTTT.